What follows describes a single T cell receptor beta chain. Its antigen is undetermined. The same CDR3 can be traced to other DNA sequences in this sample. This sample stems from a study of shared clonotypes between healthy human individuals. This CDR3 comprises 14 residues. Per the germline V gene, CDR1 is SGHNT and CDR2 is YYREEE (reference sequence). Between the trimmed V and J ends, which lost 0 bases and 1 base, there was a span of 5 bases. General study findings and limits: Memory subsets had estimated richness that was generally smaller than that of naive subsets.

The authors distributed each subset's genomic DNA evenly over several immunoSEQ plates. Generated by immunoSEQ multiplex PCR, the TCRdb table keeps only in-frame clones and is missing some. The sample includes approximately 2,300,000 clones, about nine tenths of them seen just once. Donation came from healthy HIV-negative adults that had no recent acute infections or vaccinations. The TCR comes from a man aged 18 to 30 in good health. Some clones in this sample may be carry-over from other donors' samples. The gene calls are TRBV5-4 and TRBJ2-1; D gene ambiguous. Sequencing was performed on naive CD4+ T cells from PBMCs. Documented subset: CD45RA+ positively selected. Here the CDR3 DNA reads TGTGCCAGCAGCTTGGGCCGGTCCTACAATGAGCAGTTCTTC. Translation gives CASSLGRSYNEQFF.